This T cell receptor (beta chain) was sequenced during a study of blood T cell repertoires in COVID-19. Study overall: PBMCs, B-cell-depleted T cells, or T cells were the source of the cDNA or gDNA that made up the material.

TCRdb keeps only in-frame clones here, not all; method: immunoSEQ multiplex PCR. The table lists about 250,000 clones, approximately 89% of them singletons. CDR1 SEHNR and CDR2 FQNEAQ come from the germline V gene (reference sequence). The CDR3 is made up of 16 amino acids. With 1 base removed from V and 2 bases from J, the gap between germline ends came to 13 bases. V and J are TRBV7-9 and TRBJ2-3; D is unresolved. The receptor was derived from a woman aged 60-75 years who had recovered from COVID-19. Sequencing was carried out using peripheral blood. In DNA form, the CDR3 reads TGTGCCAGCAGCTTAGATGTAGCCAGCACCACAGATACGCAGTATTTT. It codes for CASSLDVASTTDTQYF.